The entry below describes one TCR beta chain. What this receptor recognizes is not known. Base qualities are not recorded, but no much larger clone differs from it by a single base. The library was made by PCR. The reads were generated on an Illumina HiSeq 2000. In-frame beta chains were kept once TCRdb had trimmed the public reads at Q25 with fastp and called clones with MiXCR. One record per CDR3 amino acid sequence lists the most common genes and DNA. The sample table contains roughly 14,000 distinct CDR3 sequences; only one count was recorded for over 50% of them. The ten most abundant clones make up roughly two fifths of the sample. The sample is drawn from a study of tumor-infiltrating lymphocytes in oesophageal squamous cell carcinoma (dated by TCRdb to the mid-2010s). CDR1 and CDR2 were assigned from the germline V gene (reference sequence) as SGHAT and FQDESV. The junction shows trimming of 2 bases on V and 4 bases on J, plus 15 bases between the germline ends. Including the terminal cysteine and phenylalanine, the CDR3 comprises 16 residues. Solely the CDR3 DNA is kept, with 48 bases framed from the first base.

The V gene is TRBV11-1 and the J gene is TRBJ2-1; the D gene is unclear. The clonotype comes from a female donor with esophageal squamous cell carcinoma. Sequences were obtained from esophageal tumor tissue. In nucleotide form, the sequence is TGTGCCAGCAGCTTATTTATAACGGAGCCGTACAATGAGCAGTTCTTC. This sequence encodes CASSLFITEPYNEQFF.